This T cell receptor beta chain was found in a study of T cells after yellow fever vaccination. In the study overall: Researchers used SMART-Seq v4 Ultra Low Input to prepare fractions that had low cell numbers. Regarding the study as a whole: Most primary-vaccination clones reappeared after the booster (about 97% CD4, more than 70% CD8).

This CDR3 comprises 18 residues. V was trimmed by 1 base and J by 6 bases, leaving 21 bases between them. Germline loops: CDR1 SGHVS, CDR2 FNYEAQ. This clonotype was counted a few times. Its antigen is not known. Generation of TCR cDNA used 5'RACE template switching (which added a universal primer site and UMIs). TCRdb fed the 5' RACE reads into MiXCR, producing one record per CDR3 protein. The sample lists fewer than 85,000 distinct CDR3 sequences; almost 8% were seen once. This TCR came from a young man who received the YFV17D yellow fever vaccine. This chain links TRBV7-6 with TRBJ2-2; TRBD2 might be the D (6 bases). This material consisted of CD8+ T cells sorted from PBMCs, taken on the day of the yellow fever booster vaccination. CDR3: CASSLDAVATRGAGELFF. The CDR3 DNA is TGTGCCAGCAGCTTAGACGCCGTCGCGACTAGAGGGGCCGGGGAGCTGTTTTTT.